These T cell receptor beta chains were read from a single sample in a study of regulatory T cells in long-lasting Graves disease. TCRdb re-called the multiplex PCR reads through MiXCR, storing one row per CDR3 protein. The table has around 470,000 distinct CDR3 sequences, about 15% seen once. These same data were also listed under a study on T cells in Graves' hyperthyroidism and ophthalmopathy.

The source was peripheral blood mononuclear cells (PBMCs), collected at new diagnosis, from a patient treated with antithyroid drugs. The receptors stem from a woman in her forties or fifties with Graves disease. Both conserved end residues are part of each CDR3. Not all rows give a size; the values are once, few, many and, for expanded clones, a class.

. | TRBV28 | CASRTGTYNSPLHF
many | TRBV3-1 | CASSQGGTEETQYF
many | TRBV27 | CASRPARQAEWGETQYF
. | TRBV28 | CASRPTGIKGNTIYF
few | TRBV19 | CATTPLPGQGKLSNQPQHF
. | TRBV6-1 | CASIQGEYTEALF
. | TRBV2 | CASSSPPQGSYEQYF
many | TRBV5-1 | CASSLEGGEYNEQFF
few | TRBV24-1 | CATSAPGAFQETQYF
many | TRBV7-3 | CASSRVPLAPGQTYNEQFF
many | TRBV5-5 | CASSLAGGSSYEQYF
many | TRBV11-2 | CASSLGGVLETQYF
many | TRBV12-3/TRBV12-4 | CASRSPRTAGQEQFF
many | TRBV6-5 | CASSYRGVYTEAFF
. | TRBV28 | CASSIGHLSNQPQHF
many | TRBV30 | CAWRGDDLIQFF
many | TRBV12-3/TRBV12-4 | CASRRDREEQYF
few | TRBV28 | CASIRQGAPYEQYF
. | TRBV18 | CASSPPTGDIMNTEAFF
many | TRBV29-1 | CSVYRGGVNTEAFF
many | TRBV20-1 | CSAAGVHYYNEQFF
many | TRBV11-2 | CASSLEPAGGEGDTQYF
many | TRBV7-2 | CASSLFQGAIGEQFF
. | TRBV7-2 | CASSTRLLGNTIYF
few | TRBV7-2 | CASSLHVSSGNTGELFF
. | TRBV5-1 | CASRLPEANTGELFF
. | TRBV5-1 | CASSLAPGTGLQPQHF
many | TRBV4-1 | CASSQEGVSSYEQYF
few | TRBV11-2 | CASSLGLPSNQPQHF
. | TRBV4-1 | CASSQEWVASGSYEQYF
many | TRBV7-2 | CASSLRPGQVSNTEAFF
many | TRBV11-2 | CASEGLAKDEQYF
few | TRBV6-5 | CASGSPLSGDYEQYF
few | TRBV7-3 | CASSPGAGWVNEQFF